These 15 T cell receptor beta chains originate from one sample sequenced in a study of cytomegalovirus exposure and HLA in healthy donors. The study ran its PCR with 60 Vbeta and 13 Jbeta primers. Clones were read by immunoSEQ multiplex PCR, and TCRdb kept only the in-frame ones, dropping some. The sample shows approximately 90,000 clones, 7.5% to 8.5% of them seen only once. Sequencing input: PBMCs. These receptors were collected from a man between 50 and 59 years old in good health and CMV-seronegative.

This clone was seen only a few times. The chain couples TRBV19 to TRBJ1-1; a possible D gene is TRBD1 (5 bases). Germline values: CDR1 LNHDA, CDR2 SQIVND (reference sequence). The V and J ends lost 7 bases and 4 bases respectively, with 13 bases between them. The length of the CDR3 is 13 residues. CDR3 nucleotide sequence: TGTGCCAGTACCCCTGGCAGGGTCACTGAAGCTTTCTTT. It yields the protein CASTPGRVTEAFF. The variable domain in full, completed from reference TRBV19 and TRBJ1-1, reads DGGITQSPKYLFRKEGQNVTLSCEQNLNHDAMYWYRQDPGQGLRLIYYSQIVNDFQKGDIAEGYSVSREKKESFPLTVTSAQKNPTAFYLCASTPGRVTEAFFGQGTRLTVV.

This clone showed up just a few times. The chain recombines TRBV5-8 with TRBJ1-1, with 7 bases identical to TRBD1. CDR1 and CDR2 (germline): SGHTS, YDEGEE. This CDR3 is 14 amino acids long. Trimming removed 4 bases from V and 5 bases from J; junction bases left unmatched: 8. The CDR3 DNA reads TGTGCCAGCAGCCGGAGAGGGGGCGAGACTGAAGCTTTCTTT. Amino acids: CASSRRGGETEAFF.

V usage is TRBV5-4 and J usage is TRBJ2-7, with 8 bases fitting TRBD2. The CDR3 totals 15 residues. Trimming took 3 bases from V and 3 from J; bases not matched to a gene: 8. Germline values: CDR1 SGHNT, CDR2 YYREEE (reference sequence). The chain's CDR3 is CASSSMREEGYEQYF. Here the CDR3 DNA reads TGTGCCAGCAGCTCTATGCGGGAGGAGGGCTACGAGCAGTACTTC.

The CDR3, as DNA: TGTGCCAGCAGTGAGGCAGGTAGGAATCAGCCCCAGCATTTT. Its translation: CASSEAGRNQPQHF. This chain links TRBV6-1 with TRBJ1-5; D remains ambiguous. Germline V gives CDR1 MNHNS, CDR2 SASEGT. This CDR3 has 14 amino acids. Trimming left V 3 bases short and J 4 bases short, with 10 bases between.

This clone appeared a few times. The V call is TRBV27, the J call TRBJ2-7; 9 bases agree with TRBD2. The CDR3 sequence is 15 residues long. Germline assignment: CDR1 MNHEY and CDR2 SMNVEV (reference sequence). V shed 2 bases and J 2 bases; nucleotides not matched to a gene: 4. CDR3 nucleotide sequence: TGTGCCAGCAGTTTAGCGGGGGGGCTTACCTACGAGCAGTACTTC. Encoded protein: CASSLAGGLTYEQYF.

The genes are TRBV10-3 and TRBJ1-2, with 7 bases aligning to TRBD1. Trimming at V came to 11 bases and at J to 3 bases, leaving 3 bases not matched to a gene. CDR1 is ENHRY and CDR2 is SYGVKD in the germline V gene. The CDR3 totals 11 residues. CDR3 in DNA: TGTGCCGCCGGACAGGACTATGGCTACACCTTC. It codes for CAAGQDYGYTF.

This chain connects TRBV30 to TRBJ2-7, with a possible D match to TRBD1 (6 bases). CDR3 length: 13 amino acids. Trimming left V 4 bases short and J 2 bases short, with 12 bases between. CDR1 is GTSNPN and CDR2 is SVGIG in the germline V gene (reference sequence). The CDR3 region has the DNA TGTGCCTGGAATCGGGACATTCCCTACGAGCAGTACTTC. Translated: CAWNRDIPYEQYF.

This chain connects TRBV6-5 to TRBJ2-5, with D perhaps matching TRBD1 (5 bases). The ends were cut back, 4 bases at V and 2 bases at J, with 14 bases in the middle. This CDR3 region has 15 residues. Germline V gene data show CDR1 as MNHEY and CDR2 as SVGAGI. This chain's CDR3 is CASSSWTIFQETQYF. Written as DNA, the CDR3 is TGTGCCAGCAGTTCCTGGACAATTTTTCAAGAGACCCAGTACTTC.

The chain combines TRBV27 with TRBJ2-1; D is possibly TRBD2 (7 bases). CDR3 length: 14 amino acids. V dropped 3 bases and J dropped 8 bases, with 14 bases sitting between them. Germline CDR1 reads MNHEY; CDR2 reads SMNVEV (reference sequence). For the CDR3, the DNA is TGTGCCAGCAGTTTTTCGAGGGGGAGGGATGAGCAGTTCTTC. Translated: CASSFSRGRDEQFF.

The gene calls are TRBV28 and TRBJ1-2; perhaps TRBD1 as D (6 bases). V lost 4 bases to trimming and J lost 7 bases, with 13 bases between them. This CDR3 comprises 13 residues. CDR1 and CDR2 from the germline V gene are MDHEN and SYDVKM. This CDR3 reads CASSSQQGGGYTF. The DNA for the CDR3 is TGTGCCAGCAGTTCCCAACAGGGCGGTGGCTACACCTTC.

The table lists this clone with a few counts. CDR3 region: CASSLGASTDTQYF. CDR3 sequence (DNA): TGTGCCAGCAGTTTGGGGGCAAGCACAGATACGCAGTATTTT. The V call is TRBV27, the J call TRBJ2-3; tentative D call: TRBD1 (6 bases). The V gene lost 3 bases and the J gene lost 0 bases, with 7 bases spanning the gap. The CDR3 covers 14 residues. Germline V gene sequence: CDR1 MNHEY, CDR2 SMNVEV (reference sequence).

The chain is built from TRBV18 and TRBJ2-5, with 7 bases lining up with TRBD2. The CDR3 has 14 amino acids. The V gene end was trimmed by 1 base and the J gene end by 5 bases; junction bases not matched to a gene: 4. Germline V gene lookup returns CDR1 KGHSH and CDR2 LQKENI. CDR3 in DNA: TGTGCCAGCTCACCACGGCGGGAGCTGGAGACCCAGTACTTC. It encodes CASSPRRELETQYF.

The chain recombines TRBV6-1 with TRBJ2-4; TRBD1 matches at 7 bases. Germline V gives CDR1 MNHNS, CDR2 SASEGT. This CDR3 has 13 amino acids. The junction had 4 bases not matched to a gene; V was cut back by 4 bases and J by 7 bases. The CDR3 region is CASSATGINIQYF. DNA of the CDR3: TGTGCCAGCAGTGCGACAGGGATCAACATTCAGTACTTC.

This clone was picked up a small number of times. J is TRBJ2-7 and V is TRBV4-1; TRBD2 might be the D (5 bases). This CDR3 is 16 amino acids long. Deletions cut 0 bases from V and 2 bases from J, with 14 bases between. The germline CDR1 and CDR2 sequences are MGHRA and YSYEKL. CDR3 coding DNA: TGCGCCAGCAGCCAAGACAGCACGGCGGGCCCCTACGAGCAGTACTTC. Its protein product is CASSQDSTAGPYEQYF.

The rearrangement links TRBV5-1 to TRBJ2-6; the match to TRBD1 covers 7 bases. CDR1 is SGHRS and CDR2 is YFSETQ in the germline V gene. This CDR3 comprises 17 residues. With 2 bases clipped from V and 0 bases from J, the junction kept 5 bases outside the gene matches. The CDR3: CASSFWQGDSGANVLTF. In DNA form, the CDR3 reads TGCGCCAGCAGCTTTTGGCAGGGGGACTCTGGGGCCAACGTCCTGACTTTC. Using reference TRBV5-1 and TRBJ2-6 for the parts outside the CDR3, the full variable domain is KAGVTQTPRYLIKTRGQQVTLSCSPISGHRSVSWYQQTPGQGLQFLFEYFSETQRNKGNFPGRFSGRQFSNSRSEMNVSTLELGDSALYLCASSFWQGDSGANVLTFGAGSRLTVL.